This TCR beta chain was sequenced during a study of blood T cells in healthy people across ages. Overall study: There was about one barcoded beta molecule captured by template switching per two T cells. Notes on the study in general: Naive T cell percentage strongly correlated with TCR beta diversity. Per-million-T-cell TCR beta diversity fell roughly linearly with age.

Each sample yielded at least 6.5 million isolated PBMCs. Sample-barcoded 5' priming and a J-beta primer mix drove a second PCR of about 7 to 12 cycles. TCRdb itself ran the 5' RACE reads through MiXCR, one entry per CDR3 protein. The data contain some 1.6 million distinct CDR3 sequences, around 36% of them seen just once; the ten biggest clones take up 11%. CDR1 is SGDLS, CDR2 YYNGEE, per germline. This CDR3 has 15 residues. A remark on this clonotype: Its target is unknown. Mismatch with germline at one junction end may stem from a read error.

The chain joins TRBV9 to TRBJ2-5, with 7 bases lining up with TRBD1. What was sequenced was blood. The TCR comes from a woman under 40 in good health. The CDR3 DNA is TGTGCCAGCAGCGCGGGGACAGCCTACCAAGAGTCCCAGTACTTC. This sequence encodes CASSAGTAYQESQYF.